Listed here are 13 T cell receptor beta chains from one sample, sequenced in a study of blood T cell repertoires in COVID-19 (dated by TCRdb to the early 2020s). The method behind the library was the immunoSEQ multiplex PCR assay. TCRdb provides this immuneACCESS table in a form limited to in-frame rearrangements. Some clones are lacking; in checked studies, under half of them reflect an unresolved V gene, and why the rest are absent is not known. The sample has under 200,000 clones on record, about 86% of them singletons. Just under 25% of the sample lies in the top ten. The specimen sequenced was PBMCs or T cells enriched from blood (not recorded which). These receptors all stem from a woman between 35 and 50 years old in a cohort exposed to, infected with or recovered from COVID-19 (not recorded which).

There are many counts of this clone. V usage is TRBV6-1 and J usage is TRBJ1-4, with 8 bases identical to TRBD1. Germline trimming cut 0 bases from V and 7 bases from J; bases unmatched to any gene: 4. The germline V gene encodes CDR1 MNHNS and CDR2 SASEGT. This CDR3 spans 15 amino acids. The CDR3 DNA reads TGTGCCAGCAGTGAAGCGTCAGGGGGCTTTGAAAAACTGTTTTTT. Protein: CASSEASGGFEKLFF.

In the case of this clone: The sample carries other DNA sequences with the same CDR3. V and J are TRBV9 and TRBJ1-1; D not resolved. The ends were cut back, 4 bases at V and 0 bases at J, with 10 bases in the middle. Germline V gene data show CDR1 as SGDLS and CDR2 as YYNGEE. This CDR3 is built from 14 residues. CDR3 DNA: TGTGCCAGCAGCACCTCAGGCCTGAACACTGAAGCTTTCTTT. Its translation is CASSTSGLNTEAFF.

The genes are TRBV5-1 and TRBJ1-2, with TRBD1 as a possible D gene (6 bases). Germline lookup yields CDR1 SGHRS and CDR2 YFSETQ. Trimming stripped 0 bases from V and 6 bases from J, with 12 bases between. The CDR3 contains 14 residues. The CDR3 DNA is TGCGCCAGCAGCTTGGTACAGGGTGGGCATGGCTACACCTTC. Translating it yields CASSLVQGGHGYTF.

This chain links TRBV11-2 with TRBJ1-5, with a possible D match to TRBD1 (6 bases). The CDR3 has 14 amino acids. V was cut by 4 bases and J by 9 bases, with 16 bases left in between. Germline loops: CDR1 SGHAT, CDR2 FQNNGV. The CDR3 reads CASSSGAGAGPQHF. The CDR3 DNA sequence: TGTGCCAGCAGCTCAGGGGCAGGCGCGGGGCCCCAGCATTTT.

The chain is built from TRBV5-6 and TRBJ1-1; no clear D gene. The V end was cut by 1 base, the J end by 4 bases, with 8 bases between. Per germline, CDR1 SGHDT and CDR2 YYEEEE. This CDR3 is 13 amino acids long. The CDR3 loop is CASSLRPGTEAFF. For the CDR3, the DNA is TGTGCCAGCAGCTTGCGGCCAGGCACTGAAGCTTTCTTT. Full variable domain (outside the CDR3, taken from reference TRBV5-6 and TRBJ1-1): DAGVTQSPTHLIKTRGQQVTLRCSPKSGHDTVSWYQQALGQGPQFIFQYYEEEERQRGNFPDRFSGHQFPNYSSELNVNALLLGDSALYLCASSLRPGTEAFFGQGTRLTVV.

J is TRBJ2-3 and V is TRBV7-8; D is perhaps TRBD2 (6 bases). The CDR3 is 18 amino acids. Trimming stripped 4 bases from V and 0 bases from J, with 20 bases between. Germline loops: CDR1 SGHVS, CDR2 FQNEAQ. In DNA form, the CDR3 reads TGTGCCAGCAGCTCCATCCGGGGGAAAAAAACTAGCACAGATACGCAGTATTTT. Encoded protein: CASSSIRGKKTSTDTQYF. The full variable domain, its missing parts supplied by reference TRBV7-8 and TRBJ2-3, is GAGVSQSPRYKVAKRGQDVALRCDPISGHVSLFWYQQALGQGPEFLTYFQNEAQLDKSGLPSDRFFAERPEGSVSTLKIQRTQQEDSAVYLCASSSIRGKKTSTDTQYFGPGTRLTVL.

The rearrangement uses TRBV27 and TRBJ2-2, with D maybe TRBD1 (6 bases). This CDR3 comprises 15 residues. Germline lookup yields CDR1 MNHEY and CDR2 SMNVEV (reference sequence). The ends were cut back, 3 bases at V and 4 bases at J, with 12 bases in the middle. This CDR3 is CASSFQGTTTGELFF. For the CDR3, the DNA is TGTGCCAGCAGTTTCCAGGGGACAACCACCGGGGAGCTGTTTTTT.

In this sample, this clone turned up once. This chain connects TRBV2 to TRBJ2-1; 14 bases agree with TRBD2. Per the germline V gene, CDR1 is SNHLY and CDR2 is FYNNEI. V shed 6 bases, J shed 9 bases, and the junction held 7 bases outside the gene matches. This CDR3 has 15 amino acids. The CDR3 DNA sequence: TGTGCCAGCAGATACGGACTAGCGGGAGGCGCTGAGCAGTTCTTC. Residues: CASRYGLAGGAEQFF.

The rearrangement joins TRBV27 to TRBJ2-7; 10 bases line up with TRBD1. The germline V gene has CDR1 MNHEY and CDR2 SMNVEV (reference sequence). The CDR3 runs to 14 residues. V shed 5 bases and J 5 bases; nucleotides not matched to a gene: 6. CDR3 nucleotides: TGTGCCAGCAGTACCGGGACAGGGGTGGACGAGCAGTACTTC. As protein: CASSTGTGVDEQYF.

The chain uses TRBV27 and TRBJ2-7; 9 nucleotides agree with TRBD2. The J segment lost 4 bases and the V segment lost 2 bases, leaving 3 bases of the junction unmatched. This CDR3 comprises 14 residues. Germline CDR1 is MNHEY and CDR2 is SMNVEV (reference sequence). This CDR3 is CASSLGLAGYEQYF. For the CDR3, the DNA is TGTGCCAGCAGTTTAGGGCTAGCGGGGTACGAGCAGTACTTC.

This clone was picked up a small number of times. The gene calls are TRBV27 and TRBJ1-1; D uncertain. V was shortened by 1 base and J by 5 bases, with 8 bases between the two germline ends. This CDR3 comprises 13 residues. Looked up from germline, CDR1 is MNHEY and CDR2 is SMNVEV (reference sequence). The CDR3 sequence: CASSLLIGTEAFF. CDR3 sequence (DNA): TGTGCCAGCAGTTTATTGATCGGGACTGAAGCTTTCTTT.

This clone was counted once. The chain combines TRBV19 with TRBJ1-1; no reliable D call. Germline loops: CDR1 LNHDA, CDR2 SQIVND (reference sequence). The V gene lost 7 bases and the J gene lost 7 bases, with 7 bases spanning the gap. This CDR3 is 10 amino acids long. The CDR3 nucleotides read TGTGCCAGTATCGGCGGTGAAGCTTTCTTT. This encodes CASIGGEAFF.

The V and J genes are TRBV7-8 and TRBJ2-3; TRBD1 matches 7 bases. Germline lookup yields CDR1 SGHVS and CDR2 FQNEAQ. This CDR3 region has 14 residues. V was clipped by 4 bases and J by 14 bases; unmatched bases: 15. The chain's CDR3 is CASSSQGVPKFWYF. As DNA, the CDR3 is TGTGCCAGCAGCTCGCAGGGGGTCCCCAAGTTCTGGTATTTT.